This TCR beta chain came from a study of T-cell reconstitution after alpha-beta-depleted transplantation in children. A TCRbeta library incorporating unique molecular identifiers was prepared. Each CDR3 protein is one row after TCRdb ran MiXCR on the PCR reads. Of approximately 350,000 distinct CDR3 sequences in the sample, around 10% are singletons; the top ten hold around 2.4%. V lost 1 base and J 5 bases, leaving 11 bases between the germline ends. CDR3 length equals 14 residues. The sequences come from PBMCs from the stem cell graft donor, collected from the stem cell graft. The chain links TRBV12-3 or TRBV12-4 to TRBJ1-1; no firm D call. This receptor was identified in a human donor who donated a stem cell graft to a child with acute lymphoblastic leukemia. CDR3 bases: TGTGCCAGCAGTTTAGTTAGTAGGGTGACTGAAGCTTTCTTT. Its protein is CASSLVSRVTEAFF.